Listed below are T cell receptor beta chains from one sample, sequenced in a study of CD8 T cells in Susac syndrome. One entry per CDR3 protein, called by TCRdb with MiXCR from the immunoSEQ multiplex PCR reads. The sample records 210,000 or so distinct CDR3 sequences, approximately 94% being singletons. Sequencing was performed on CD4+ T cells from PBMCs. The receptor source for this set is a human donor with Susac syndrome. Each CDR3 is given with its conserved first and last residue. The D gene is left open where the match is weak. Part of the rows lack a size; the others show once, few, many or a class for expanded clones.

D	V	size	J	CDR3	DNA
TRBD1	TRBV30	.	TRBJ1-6	CAWTQDRVGSPLHF	TGTGCCTGGACTCAGGACAGGGTCGGATCACCCCTCCACTTT
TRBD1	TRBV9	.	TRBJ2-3	CASSTPGQNTDTQYF	TGTGCCAGCAGCACACCGGGACAGAACACAGATACGCAGTATTTT
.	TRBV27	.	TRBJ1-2	CASSNTQNYGYTF	TGTGCCAGCAGTAATACACAGAATTATGGCTACACCTTC
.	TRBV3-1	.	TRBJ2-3	CASSQDDSTDTQYF	TGTGCCAGCAGCCAAGACGACAGCACAGATACGCAGTATTTT
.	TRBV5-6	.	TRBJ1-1	CASSLARNRRRNTEAFF	TGTGCCAGCAGCTTGGCTAGGAATAGGCGGCGGAACACTGAAGCTTTCTTT
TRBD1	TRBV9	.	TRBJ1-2	CASSAPGTGGGYTF	TGTGCCAGCAGCGCCCCGGGGACAGGCGGTGGCTACACCTTC
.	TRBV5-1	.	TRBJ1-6	CASQTVDGSPLHF	TGCGCCAGTCAGACGGTGGATGGTTCACCCCTCCACTTT
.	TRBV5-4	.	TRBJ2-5	CASSLSSLETQYF	TGTGCCAGCAGCTTATCTAGCCTAGAGACCCAGTACTTC
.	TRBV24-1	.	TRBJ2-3	CATSETGRMADTQYF	TGTGCCACCAGCGAAACAGGGAGAATGGCAGATACGCAGTATTTT
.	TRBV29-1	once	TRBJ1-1	CSVVVLRGDEAFF	TGCAGCGTTGTAGTCTTGAGGGGGGATGAAGCTTTCTTT
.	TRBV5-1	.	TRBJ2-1	CASSLSGSRDEQFF	TGCGCCAGCAGCTTGTCAGGGTCGAGGGATGAGCAGTTCTTC
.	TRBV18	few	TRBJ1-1	CASSPHNTEAFF	TGTGCCAGCTCACCTCATAACACTGAAGCTTTCTTT
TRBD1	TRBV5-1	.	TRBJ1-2	CASRPGQSLTNYGYTF	TGCGCCAGCAGACCGGGACAGTCACTAACTAACTATGGCTACACCTTC
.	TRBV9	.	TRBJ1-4	CASSVGTGGEKLFF	TGTGCCAGCAGCGTAGGCACAGGAGGTGAAAAACTGTTTTTT
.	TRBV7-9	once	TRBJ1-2	CASSFSGALDGYTF	TGTGCCAGCAGCTTTTCGGGTGCCTTAGATGGCTACACCTTC
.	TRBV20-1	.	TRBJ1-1	CSAKGGVRRTEAFF	TGCAGTGCTAAGGGAGGGGTGCGACGAACTGAAGCTTTCTTT
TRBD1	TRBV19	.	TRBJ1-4	CASRGRGTENEKLFF	TGTGCCAGTAGGGGTCGGGGGACAGAGAATGAAAAACTGTTTTTT
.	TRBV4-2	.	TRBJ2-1	CASSQGRGRGYNEQFF	TGTGCCAGCAGCCAAGGTAGAGGCAGGGGCTACAATGAGCAGTTCTTC
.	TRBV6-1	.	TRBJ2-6	CASRNVPTGNGANVLTF	TGTGCCAGCAGAAACGTCCCTACAGGGAACGGGGCCAACGTCCTGACTTTC
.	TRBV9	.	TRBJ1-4	CASSVDRGDEKLFF	TGTGCCAGCAGCGTAGATAGGGGCGATGAAAAACTGTTTTTT
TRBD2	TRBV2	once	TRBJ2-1	CASRSGLAGLLFF	TGTGCCAGCAGAAGCGGACTAGCGGGACTTCTGTTCTTC
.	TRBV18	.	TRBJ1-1	CASSPEAVSGAQAFF	TGTGCCAGCTCACCAGAGGCGGTTTCGGGGGCCCAAGCTTTCTTT
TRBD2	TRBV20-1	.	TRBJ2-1	CSALSASGVYNEQFF	TGCAGTGCTCTTTCGGCTAGCGGGGTCTACAATGAGCAGTTCTTC
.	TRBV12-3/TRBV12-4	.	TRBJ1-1	CASSTTGRSTEAFF	TGTGCCAGCAGCACCACAGGGAGGAGCACTGAAGCTTTCTTT
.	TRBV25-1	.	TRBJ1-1	CASSESGDTEAFF	TGTGCCAGCAGTGAGAGTGGTGACACTGAAGCTTTCTTT
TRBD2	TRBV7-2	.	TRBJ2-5	CASSARSSGGRGTQYF	TGTGCCAGCAGCGCCCGATCTAGCGGGGGCCGGGGGACCCAGTACTTC
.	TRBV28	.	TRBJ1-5	CATSSTATRISNQPQHF	TGTGCCACCTCCTCGACGGCTACGCGTATTAGCAATCAGCCCCAGCATTTT
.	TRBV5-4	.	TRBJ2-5	CASSNEGTWETQYF	TGTGCCAGCAGCAATGAAGGGACATGGGAGACCCAGTACTTC
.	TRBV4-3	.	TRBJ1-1	CASSPDGEDGTEAFF	TGCGCCAGCAGCCCCGACGGGGAGGATGGAACTGAAGCTTTCTTT
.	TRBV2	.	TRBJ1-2	CASSPPLSRYYGYTF	TGTGCCAGCAGTCCCCCCTTATCACGCTACTATGGCTACACCTTC
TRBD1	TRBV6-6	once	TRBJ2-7	CASSYRTGRTYEQYF	TGTGCCAGCAGTTACAGGACAGGGCGTACCTACGAGCAGTACTTC
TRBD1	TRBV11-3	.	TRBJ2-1	CASSLTGVINEQFF	TGTGCCAGCAGCTTGACAGGGGTGATCAATGAGCAGTTCTTC
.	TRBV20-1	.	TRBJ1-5	CSASRVGGNQPQHF	TGCAGTGCTAGCAGGGTTGGGGGCAATCAGCCCCAGCATTTT
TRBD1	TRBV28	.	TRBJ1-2	CASSLWQGAPVYGYTF	TGTGCCAGCAGTTTATGGCAGGGGGCTCCCGTCTATGGCTACACCTTC
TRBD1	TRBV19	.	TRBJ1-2	CASRDRGIKDGYTF	TGTGCCAGCAGGGACAGGGGAATAAAGGATGGCTACACCTTC
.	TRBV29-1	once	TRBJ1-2	CSVEVPANYGYTF	TGCAGCGTTGAAGTCCCAGCTAACTATGGCTACACCTTC
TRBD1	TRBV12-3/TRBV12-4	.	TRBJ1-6	CASRTRDRGRSPLHF	TGTGCCAGCAGGACCCGGGACAGGGGTCGCTCACCCCTCCACTTT
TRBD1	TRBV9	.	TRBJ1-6	CASSNGQGKDNSPLHF	TGTGCCAGCAGCAATGGACAGGGGAAGGATAATTCACCCCTCCACTTT
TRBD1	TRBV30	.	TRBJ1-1	CAWSVWGSGQRNTEAFF	TGTGCCTGGAGTGTATGGGGGTCGGGACAGAGGAACACTGAAGCTTTCTTT
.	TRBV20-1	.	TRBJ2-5	CSARDRGRRYQETQYF	TGCAGTGCTAGAGACCGGGGCAGAAGGTACCAAGAGACCCAGTACTTC
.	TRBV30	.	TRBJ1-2	CAWTPRGAGGYTF	TGTGCCTGGACACCGAGGGGGGCGGGTGGCTACACCTTC
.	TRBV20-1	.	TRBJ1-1	CSATGLNTEAFF	TGCAGTGCTACAGGTTTGAACACTGAAGCTTTCTTT
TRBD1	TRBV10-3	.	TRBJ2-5	CAISPRQGSQETQYF	TGTGCCATCAGCCCCCGACAGGGGTCCCAAGAGACCCAGTACTTC
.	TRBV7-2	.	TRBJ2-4	CASSLVASDIQYF	TGTGCCAGCAGCTTAGTCGCTAGCGACATTCAGTACTTC
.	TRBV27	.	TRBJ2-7	CASSLGARQYF	TGTGCCAGCAGTTTGGGGGCGAGGCAGTACTTC
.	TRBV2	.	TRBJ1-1	CASRGNMDTEAFF	TGTGCCAGCAGGGGTAACATGGACACTGAAGCTTTCTTT
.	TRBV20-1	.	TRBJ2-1	CSATNGRNEQFF	TGCAGTGCCACCAATGGGAGGAATGAGCAGTTCTTC
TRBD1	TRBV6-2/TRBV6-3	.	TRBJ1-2	CASRPSGGNYGYTF	TGTGCCAGCAGACCGTCAGGGGGCAACTATGGCTACACCTTC
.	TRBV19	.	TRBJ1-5	CASSKSGSLAQHF	TGTGCCAGTTCTAAAAGTGGGTCTTTGGCCCAGCATTTT
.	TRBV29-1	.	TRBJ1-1	CSALNTEAFF	TGCAGCGCTTTGAACACTGAAGCTTTCTTT
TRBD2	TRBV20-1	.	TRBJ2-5	CSALLTSGGQETQYF	TGCAGTGCTCTCCTCACTAGCGGGGGCCAAGAGACCCAGTACTTC
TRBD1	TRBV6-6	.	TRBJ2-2	CASSYPTGGTGELFF	TGTGCCAGCAGTTACCCGACAGGGGGCACCGGGGAGCTGTTTTTT
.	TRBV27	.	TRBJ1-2	CASRGGGGNYGYTF	TGTGCCAGCAGGGGAGGAGGGGGGAACTATGGCTACACCTTC
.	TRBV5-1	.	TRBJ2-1	CASSIGGLSSYNEQFF	TGCGCCAGCAGCATTGGGGGCCTAAGCTCCTACAATGAGCAGTTCTTC
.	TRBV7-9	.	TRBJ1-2	CASSLAPSGEGYTF	TGTGCCAGCAGCTTAGCCCCCTCGGGAGAGGGCTACACCTTC